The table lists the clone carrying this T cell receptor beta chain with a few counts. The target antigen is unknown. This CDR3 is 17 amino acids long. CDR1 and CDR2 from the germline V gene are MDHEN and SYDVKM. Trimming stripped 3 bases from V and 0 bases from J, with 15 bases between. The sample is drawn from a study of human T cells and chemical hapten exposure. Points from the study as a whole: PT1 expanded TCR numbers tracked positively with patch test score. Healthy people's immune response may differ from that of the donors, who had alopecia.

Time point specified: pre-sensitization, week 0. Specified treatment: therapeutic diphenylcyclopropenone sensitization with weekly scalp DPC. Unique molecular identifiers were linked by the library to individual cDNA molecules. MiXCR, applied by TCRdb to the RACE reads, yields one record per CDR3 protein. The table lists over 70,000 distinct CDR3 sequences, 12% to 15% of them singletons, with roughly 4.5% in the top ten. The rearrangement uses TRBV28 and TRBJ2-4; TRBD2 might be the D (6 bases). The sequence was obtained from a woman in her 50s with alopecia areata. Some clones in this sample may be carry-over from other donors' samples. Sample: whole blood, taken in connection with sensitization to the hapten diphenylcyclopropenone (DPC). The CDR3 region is CASSFVSGSLAKNIQYF. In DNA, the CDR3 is TGTGCCAGCAGTTTTGTGTCCGGGAGCTTAGCCAAAAACATTCAGTACTTC.